A selection of T cell receptor beta chains follows, all from one sample in a study of cytomegalovirus exposure and HLA in healthy donors. Measured with immunoSEQ multiplex PCR; TCRdb has only the in-frame clones, and not every one. The sample holds 60,000 or so clones; more than 60% are singletons and the top ten take roughly 25%. Material: PBMCs. Source of these receptors: a middle-aged woman in good health and CMV-seropositive. Both conserved end residues are part of each CDR3. The D gene is left open where the match is weak. Clone size is stated in some rows and not others, as once, few, many or a class when expanded.

J: TRBJ1-1; size: .; V: TRBV21-1; D: .; CDR3: CASSKEQQGATTEAFF; DNA: TGTGCCAGCAGCAAAGAGCAACAGGGGGCCACCACTGAAGCTTTCTTT
J: TRBJ1-5; size: .; V: TRBV4-2; D: TRBD1; CDR3: CASSQDRGLFQPQHF; DNA: TGTGCCAGCAGCCAAGACAGGGGGCTTTTTCAGCCCCAGCATTTT
J: TRBJ2-3; size: .; V: TRBV10-2; D: .; CDR3: CASTDPNRGDTQYF; DNA: TGCGCCAGCACTGACCCAAACCGAGGGGATACGCAGTATTTT
J: TRBJ1-1; size: .; V: TRBV15; D: .; CDR3: CATSSRKGGAEAFF; DNA: TGTGCCACCAGCTCACGAAAGGGGGGGGCTGAAGCTTTCTTT
J: TRBJ2-1; size: .; V: TRBV5-1; D: TRBD2; CDR3: CASSQLLSGGRYNEQFF; DNA: TGCGCCAGCAGCCAACTTCTAAGCGGGGGGCGCTACAATGAGCAGTTCTTC
J: TRBJ2-1; size: .; V: TRBV5-8; D: TRBD1; CDR3: CASSLDRGRDEQFF; DNA: TGTGCCAGCAGCTTGGACAGGGGGCGGGATGAGCAGTTCTTC
J: TRBJ2-2; size: few; V: TRBV7-3; D: TRBD1; CDR3: CASSLKTGDTGELFF; DNA: TGTGCCAGCAGCCTAAAGACAGGGGACACCGGGGAGCTGTTTTTT
J: TRBJ2-3; size: once; V: TRBV12-5; D: TRBD1; CDR3: CASGEYRGRADTQYF; DNA: TGTGCTAGTGGGGAATACAGGGGGCGGGCAGATACGCAGTATTTT
J: TRBJ2-1; size: .; V: TRBV2; D: .; CDR3: CASSEAGEWGPKFF; DNA: TGTGCCAGCAGTGAAGCGGGGGAATGGGGGCCAAAGTTCTTC
J: TRBJ2-7; size: once; V: TRBV4-2; D: TRBD1; CDR3: CASSHLLRQGTSYEQYF; DNA: TGTGCCAGCAGCCACCTCCTTCGACAGGGTACATCCTACGAGCAGTACTTC
J: TRBJ1-5; size: .; V: TRBV6-5; D: TRBD1; CDR3: CASSTGTGGQQPQHF; DNA: TGTGCCAGCAGTACCGGGACAGGGGGTCAACAGCCCCAGCATTTT
J: TRBJ1-4; size: .; V: TRBV10-2; D: .; CDR3: CASQPGEKLFF; DNA: TGCGCCAGCCAGCCGGGTGAAAAACTGTTCTTT
J: TRBJ2-7; size: .; V: TRBV30; D: .; CDR3: CAWSDFGVTKSSYEQYF; DNA: TGTGCCTGGAGTGATTTCGGCGTTACTAAATCCTCCTACGAGCAGTACTTC
J: TRBJ2-3; size: .; V: TRBV25-1; D: TRBD1; CDR3: CASSLDRVDTQYF; DNA: TGTGCCAGCAGCTTGGACAGGGTAGATACGCAGTATTTT
J: TRBJ1-2; size: .; V: TRBV15; D: TRBD1; CDR3: CATSRDGDRGGYGHTF; DNA: TGTGCCACCAGCAGAGATGGGGACAGGGGCGGGTATGGCCACACCTTC
J: TRBJ2-7; size: .; V: TRBV30; D: TRBD1; CDR3: CAWGQGNYEQYF; DNA: TGTGCCTGGGGACAGGGAAACTACGAGCAGTACTTC
J: TRBJ2-3; size: .; V: TRBV7-6; D: .; CDR3: CASSSGRDTQYF; DNA: TGTGCCAGCAGCTCAGGAAGAGATACGCAGTATTTT
J: TRBJ1-1; size: .; V: TRBV6-1; D: .; CDR3: CASSEGQENTEAFF; DNA: TGTGCCAGCAGTGAGGGGCAGGAGAACACTGAAGCTTTCTTT
J: TRBJ1-2; size: .; V: TRBV2; D: .; CDR3: CASGTKGVYGYTF; DNA: TGTGCCAGCGGGACTAAGGGGGTCTATGGCTACACCTTC
J: TRBJ1-5; size: .; V: TRBV19; D: TRBD1; CDR3: CASSSLGAGGFRNQPQHF; DNA: TGTGCCAGTAGTTCCCTAGGGGCAGGGGGGTTTCGCAATCAGCCCCAGCATTTT
J: TRBJ1-6; size: .; V: TRBV30; D: .; CDR3: CAWRMGSSPLHF; DNA: TGTGCCTGGAGGATGGGCAGTTCACCCCTCCACTTT
J: TRBJ2-1; size: .; V: TRBV7-9; D: .; CDR3: CSSSLKPQNEQFF; DNA: TGTTCCAGCAGCTTAAAACCCCAGAATGAGCAGTTCTTC
J: TRBJ2-1; size: .; V: TRBV14; D: TRBD2; CDR3: CASSQGSGGNNEQFF; DNA: TGTGCCAGCAGCCAGGGGAGCGGGGGAAACAATGAGCAGTTCTTC
J: TRBJ2-1; size: .; V: TRBV2; D: .; CDR3: CASSEARSEYNEQFF; DNA: TGTGCCAGCAGTGAAGCGCGGTCAGAGTACAATGAGCAGTTCTTC
J: TRBJ2-1; size: once; V: TRBV7-2; D: .; CDR3: CASSLGTRAADEQFF; DNA: TGTGCCAGCAGCTTGGGGACTCGCGCCGCGGATGAGCAGTTCTTC
J: TRBJ2-2; size: few; V: TRBV29-1; D: TRBD1; CDR3: CSVETGVNTGELFF; DNA: TGCAGCGTTGAGACAGGGGTTAACACCGGGGAGCTGTTTTTT
J: TRBJ2-7; size: few; V: TRBV11-2; D: TRBD2; CDR3: CASSLDMRGRYEQYF; DNA: TGTGCCAGCAGCTTAGATATGCGCGGGAGGTACGAGCAGTACTTC
J: TRBJ2-1; size: .; V: TRBV7-6; D: TRBD2; CDR3: CASSLGTSGMQGQFF; DNA: TGTGCCAGCAGCTTAGGGACTAGCGGGATGCAGGGGCAGTTCTTC
J: TRBJ2-3; size: once; V: TRBV7-2; D: .; CDR3: CASSFFLADTQYF; DNA: TGTGCCAGCAGCTTTTTCCTAGCCGATACGCAGTATTTT
J: TRBJ1-2; size: .; V: TRBV28; D: TRBD1; CDR3: CASSPGQASYGYTF; DNA: TGTGCCAGCAGTCCCGGACAGGCCAGCTATGGCTACACCTTC
J: TRBJ1-1; size: .; V: TRBV5-1; D: .; CDR3: CASGQGEQTAEAFF; DNA: TGCGCCAGCGGTCAAGGGGAACAGACAGCTGAAGCTTTCTTT
J: TRBJ1-2; size: .; V: TRBV6-1; D: .; CDR3: CASSETEISGYTF; DNA: TGTGCCAGCAGTGAAACAGAAATCTCTGGCTACACCTTC
J: TRBJ2-3; size: .; V: TRBV2; D: .; CDR3: CASRPNPSGDTQYF; DNA: TGTGCCAGCAGGCCTAACCCGTCCGGAGATACGCAGTATTTT
J: TRBJ2-3; size: .; V: TRBV18; D: TRBD2; CDR3: CASSPQRGAPDTQYF; DNA: TGTGCCAGCTCACCACAGCGGGGGGCCCCCGATACGCAGTATTTT
J: TRBJ1-2; size: .; V: TRBV5-8; D: TRBD1; CDR3: CASSSGTGRLKPVGNGYTF; DNA: TGTGCCAGCAGCTCCGGGACAGGGAGACTCAAACCCGTGGGAAATGGCTACACCTTC
J: TRBJ1-4; size: few; V: TRBV7-8; D: .; CDR3: CASSLMGGDNEKLFF; DNA: TGTGCCAGCAGCCTAATGGGGGGGGATAATGAAAAACTGTTTTTT
J: TRBJ2-7; size: .; V: TRBV20-1; D: TRBD1; CDR3: CSARQGDEQYF; DNA: TGCAGTGCCCGACAGGGGGACGAGCAGTACTTC
J: TRBJ2-3; size: .; V: TRBV18; D: .; CDR3: CASSPPEADTQYF; DNA: TGTGCCAGCTCACCACCGGAGGCAGATACGCAGTATTTT
J: TRBJ1-2; size: .; V: TRBV5-1; D: .; CDR3: CASSTGRQVGSNYGYTF; DNA: TGCGCCAGCAGCACCGGCCGACAGGTTGGCAGTAACTATGGCTACACCTTC
J: TRBJ1-2; size: few; V: TRBV5-4; D: .; CDR3: CASSLEGLYGYTF; DNA: TGTGCCAGCAGCTTGGAGGGGTTATATGGCTACACCTTC
J: TRBJ2-7; size: .; V: TRBV7-2; D: .; CDR3: CASSLGLVGSYEQYF; DNA: TGTGCCAGCAGCTTAGGACTAGTTGGTAGCTACGAGCAGTACTTC
J: TRBJ1-4; size: .; V: TRBV5-1; D: .; CDR3: CASSLQGRGEKLFF; DNA: TGCGCCAGCAGCTTGCAGGGGCGCGGTGAAAAACTGTTTTTT
J: TRBJ1-1; size: few; V: TRBV4-3; D: .; CDR3: CASSQDRQGHTEAFF; DNA: TGCGCCAGCAGCCAAGATCGGCAGGGACATACTGAAGCTTTCTTT
J: TRBJ2-7; size: few; V: TRBV5-1; D: .; CDR3: CASPTPTMEHSYEQYF; DNA: TGCGCCAGCCCTACCCCGACGATGGAGCACTCCTACGAGCAGTACTTC
J: TRBJ2-7; size: few; V: TRBV4-3; D: TRBD2; CDR3: CASSQDWGGSFSYEQYF; DNA: TGCGCCAGCAGCCAAGATTGGGGCGGGAGCTTTTCCTACGAGCAGTACTTC
J: TRBJ2-5; size: .; V: TRBV9; D: .; CDR3: CASSAAGLLRGETQYF; DNA: TGTGCCAGCAGCGCCGCGGGACTCCTAAGGGGAGAGACCCAGTACTTC
J: TRBJ1-5; size: .; V: TRBV5-6; D: .; CDR3: CASSLEGEAQPQHF; DNA: TGTGCCAGCAGCTTGGAAGGGGAGGCCCAGCCCCAGCATTTT
J: TRBJ2-7; size: .; V: TRBV5-6; D: TRBD1; CDR3: CASSLLGTGGSYEQYF; DNA: TGTGCCAGCAGCTTGCTTGGGACAGGGGGATCTTACGAGCAGTACTTC
J: TRBJ2-6; size: .; V: TRBV9; D: .; CDR3: CASSPQGTNSGANVLTF; DNA: TGTGCCAGCAGCCCTCAGGGCACCAACTCTGGGGCCAACGTCCTGACTTTC
J: TRBJ2-6; size: few; V: TRBV4-3; D: TRBD1; CDR3: CASSQAPQGAANVLTF; DNA: TGCGCCAGCAGCCAGGCACCACAGGGGGCGGCCAACGTCCTGACTTTC
J: TRBJ2-2; size: .; V: TRBV13; D: TRBD2; CDR3: CASSIGLAGGLGELFF; DNA: TGTGCCAGCAGCATCGGACTAGCGGGGGGACTCGGGGAGCTGTTTTTT
J: TRBJ1-2; size: .; V: TRBV7-2; D: .; CDR3: CASSLGPTNYGYTF; DNA: TGTGCCAGCAGCTTAGGGCCCACCAACTATGGCTACACCTTC
J: TRBJ1-2; size: .; V: TRBV27; D: TRBD1; CDR3: CASSSLDRGSYTF; DNA: TGTGCCAGCAGTTCCCTTGACAGGGGGAGCTACACCTTC
J: TRBJ2-4; size: .; V: TRBV9; D: .; CDR3: CASTGPGNIQYF; DNA: TGTGCCAGCACGGGTCCCGGAAACATTCAGTACTTC
J: TRBJ2-1; size: .; V: TRBV18; D: TRBD2; CDR3: CASSLTSGGPSSYNEQFF; DNA: TGTGCCAGCTCACTGACTAGCGGGGGGCCGAGCTCCTACAATGAGCAGTTCTTC
J: TRBJ1-2; size: .; V: TRBV11-2; D: .; CDR3: CASSPGRVSYGYTF; DNA: TGTGCCAGCAGCCCGGGAAGGGTTTCCTATGGCTACACCTTC
J: TRBJ2-3; size: few; V: TRBV7-8; D: TRBD2; CDR3: CASSLAGTVGLAGGPADTQYF; DNA: TGTGCCAGCAGCTTAGCTGGGACAGTGGGGCTAGCGGGGGGGCCGGCAGATACGCAGTATTTT
J: TRBJ1-5; size: .; V: TRBV19; D: .; CDR3: CASSIPPPLTGENQPQHF; DNA: TGTGCCAGTAGTATCCCCCCCCCATTGACAGGTGAGAATCAGCCCCAGCATTTT
J: TRBJ1-4; size: .; V: TRBV6-5; D: .; CDR3: CASSEPGLDEKLFF; DNA: TGTGCCAGCAGTGAACCGGGACTAGATGAAAAACTGTTTTTT
J: TRBJ2-7; size: .; V: TRBV5-1; D: TRBD1; CDR3: CANSDVTGGIQVEQYF; DNA: TGCGCCAACAGCGACGTGACAGGGGGCATCCAGGTCGAGCAGTACTTC